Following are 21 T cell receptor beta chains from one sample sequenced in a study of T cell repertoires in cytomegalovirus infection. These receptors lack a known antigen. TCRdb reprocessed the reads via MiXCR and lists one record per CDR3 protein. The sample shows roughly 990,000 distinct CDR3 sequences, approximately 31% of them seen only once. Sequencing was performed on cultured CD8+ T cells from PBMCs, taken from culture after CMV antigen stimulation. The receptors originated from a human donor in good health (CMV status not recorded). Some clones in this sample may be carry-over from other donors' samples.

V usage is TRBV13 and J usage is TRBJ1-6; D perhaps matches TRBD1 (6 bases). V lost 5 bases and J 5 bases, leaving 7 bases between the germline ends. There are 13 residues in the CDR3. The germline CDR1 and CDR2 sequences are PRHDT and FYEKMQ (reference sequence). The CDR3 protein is CASSRGNNSPLHF. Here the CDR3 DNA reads TGTGCCAGCAGCAGGGGGAATAATTCACCCCTCCACTTT.

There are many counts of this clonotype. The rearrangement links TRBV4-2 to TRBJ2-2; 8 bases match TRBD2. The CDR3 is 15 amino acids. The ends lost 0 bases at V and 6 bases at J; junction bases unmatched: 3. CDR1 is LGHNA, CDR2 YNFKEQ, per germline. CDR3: CASSQDGGAAGELFF. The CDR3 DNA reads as TGTGCCAGCAGCCAAGACGGGGGGGCAGCCGGGGAGCTGTTTTTT.

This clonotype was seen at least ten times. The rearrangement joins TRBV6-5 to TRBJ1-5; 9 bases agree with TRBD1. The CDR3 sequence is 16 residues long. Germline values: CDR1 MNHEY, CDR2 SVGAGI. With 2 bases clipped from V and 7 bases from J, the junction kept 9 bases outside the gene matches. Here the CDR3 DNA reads TGTGCCAGCAGTTACAGACCGGGACAGGGAGAACAGCCCCAGCATTTT. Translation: CASSYRPGQGEQPQHF.

For the CDR3, the DNA is TGTGCCAGCAGTTTAGATTTGGACAGGGATGTTGGCTACACCTTC. Encoded protein: CASSLDLDRDVGYTF. The gene calls are TRBV12-3 or TRBV12-4 and TRBJ1-2; 8 nucleotides align to TRBD1. This CDR3 contains 15 residues. V gave up 1 base and J gave up 7 bases; unmatched junction bases: 8.

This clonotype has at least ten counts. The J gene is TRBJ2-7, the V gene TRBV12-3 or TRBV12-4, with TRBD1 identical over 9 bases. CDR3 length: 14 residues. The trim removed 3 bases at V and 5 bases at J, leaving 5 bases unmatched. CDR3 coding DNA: TGTGCCAGCAGTTTTGGGACAGGGACCCACGAGCAGTACTTC. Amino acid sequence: CASSFGTGTHEQYF.

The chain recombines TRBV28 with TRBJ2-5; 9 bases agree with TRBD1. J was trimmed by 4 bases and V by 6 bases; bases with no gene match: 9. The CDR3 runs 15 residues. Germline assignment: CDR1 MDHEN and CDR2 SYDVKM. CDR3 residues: CASSLSPGQGETQYF. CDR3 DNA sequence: TGTGCCAGCAGCCTTTCCCCGGGACAGGGAGAGACCCAGTACTTC.

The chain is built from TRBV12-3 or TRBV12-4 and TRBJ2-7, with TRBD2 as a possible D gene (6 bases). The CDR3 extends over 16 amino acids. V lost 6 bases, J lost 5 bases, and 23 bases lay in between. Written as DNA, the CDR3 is TGTGCCAGCAGCCCGGAGGGGCGAAGCCGTCAGGACGAGCAGTACTTC. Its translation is CASSPEGRSRQDEQYF.

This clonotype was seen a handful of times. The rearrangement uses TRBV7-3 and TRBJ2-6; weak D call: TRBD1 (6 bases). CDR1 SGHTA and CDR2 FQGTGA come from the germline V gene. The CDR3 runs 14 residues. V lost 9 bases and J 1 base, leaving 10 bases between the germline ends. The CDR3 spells CASQGSSGANVLTF. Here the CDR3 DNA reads TGTGCCAGTCAGGGGTCTTCTGGGGCCAACGTCCTGACTTTC. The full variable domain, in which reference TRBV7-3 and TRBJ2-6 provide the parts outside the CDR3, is GAGVSQTPSNKVTEKGKYVELRCDPISGHTALYWYRQSLGQGPEFLIYFQGTGAADDSGLPNDRFFAVRPEGSVSTLKIQRTERGDSAVYLCASQGSSGANVLTFGAGSRLTVL.

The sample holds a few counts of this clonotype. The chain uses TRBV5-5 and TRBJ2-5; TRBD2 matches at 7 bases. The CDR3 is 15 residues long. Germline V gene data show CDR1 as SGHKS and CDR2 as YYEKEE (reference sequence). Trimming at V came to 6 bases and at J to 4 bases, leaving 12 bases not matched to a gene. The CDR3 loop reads CASTGTGGGGETQYF. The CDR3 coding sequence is TGTGCCAGCACCGGCACTGGGGGGGGTGGAGAGACCCAGTACTTC.

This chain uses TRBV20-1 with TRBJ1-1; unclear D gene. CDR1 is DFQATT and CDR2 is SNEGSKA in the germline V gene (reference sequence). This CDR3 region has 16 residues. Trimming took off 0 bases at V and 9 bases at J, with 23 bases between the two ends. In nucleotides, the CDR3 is TGCAGTGCTAGAGATCCGCGGGAAGGCCTAGCCCTAAAAGCTTTCTTT. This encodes CSARDPREGLALKAFF.

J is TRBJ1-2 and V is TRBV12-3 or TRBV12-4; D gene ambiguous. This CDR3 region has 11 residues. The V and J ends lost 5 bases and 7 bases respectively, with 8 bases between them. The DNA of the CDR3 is TGTGCCAGCAGTCGTTATCGTGGCTACACCTTC. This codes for CASSRYRGYTF.

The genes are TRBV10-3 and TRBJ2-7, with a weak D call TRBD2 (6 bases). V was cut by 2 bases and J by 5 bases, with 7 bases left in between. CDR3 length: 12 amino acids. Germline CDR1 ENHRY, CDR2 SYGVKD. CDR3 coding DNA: TGTGCCATCAGTGAGGGAGGGCACGAGCAGTACTTC. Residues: CAISEGGHEQYF.

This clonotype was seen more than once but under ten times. The CDR3, as DNA: TGTGCCAGCAGTGAAGTCTCCGATAATGAGCAGTTCTTC. Translating it yields CASSEVSDNEQFF. V gene TRBV2 combines with J gene TRBJ2-1; D is uncertain. Looked up from germline, CDR1 is SNHLY and CDR2 is FYNNEI. This CDR3 contains 13 residues. Between the trimmed V and J ends, which lost 1 base and 7 bases, there was a span of 8 bases.

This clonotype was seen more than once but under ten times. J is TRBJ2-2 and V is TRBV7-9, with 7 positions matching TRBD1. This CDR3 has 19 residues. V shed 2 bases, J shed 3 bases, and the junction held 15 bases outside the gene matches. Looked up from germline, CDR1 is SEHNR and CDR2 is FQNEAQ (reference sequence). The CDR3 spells CASSLMWVWDRTDTGELFF. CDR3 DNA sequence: TGTGCCAGCAGCTTAATGTGGGTTTGGGACAGAACTGACACCGGGGAGCTGTTTTTT.

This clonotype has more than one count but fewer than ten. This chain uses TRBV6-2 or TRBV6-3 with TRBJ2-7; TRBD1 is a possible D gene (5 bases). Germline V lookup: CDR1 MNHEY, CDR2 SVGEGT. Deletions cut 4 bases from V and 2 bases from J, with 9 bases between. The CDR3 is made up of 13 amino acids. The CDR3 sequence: CASSWGAAYEQYF. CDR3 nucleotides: TGTGCCAGCAGTTGGGGCGCTGCCTACGAGCAGTACTTC.

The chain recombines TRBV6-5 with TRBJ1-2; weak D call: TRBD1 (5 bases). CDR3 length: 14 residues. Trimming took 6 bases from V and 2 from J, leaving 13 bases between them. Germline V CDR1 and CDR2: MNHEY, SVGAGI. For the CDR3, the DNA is TGTGCCAGCAGCCCAGGACACAGAAACTATGGCTACACCTTC. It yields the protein CASSPGHRNYGYTF.

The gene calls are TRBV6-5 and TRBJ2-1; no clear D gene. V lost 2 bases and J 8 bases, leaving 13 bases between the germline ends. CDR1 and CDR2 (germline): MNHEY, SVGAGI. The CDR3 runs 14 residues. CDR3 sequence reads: CASSYQDPNDEQFF. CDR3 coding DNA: TGTGCCAGCAGTTACCAGGACCCTAACGATGAGCAGTTCTTC.

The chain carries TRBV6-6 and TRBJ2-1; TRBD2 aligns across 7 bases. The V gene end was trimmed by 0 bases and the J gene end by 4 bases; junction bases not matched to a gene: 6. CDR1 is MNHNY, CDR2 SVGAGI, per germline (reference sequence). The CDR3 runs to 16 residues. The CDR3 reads CASSYSDQRGYNEQFF. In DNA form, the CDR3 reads TGTGCCAGCAGTTACTCTGACCAGCGGGGTTACAATGAGCAGTTCTTC.

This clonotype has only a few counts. The CDR3 spells CASSLERAARSNQPQHF. The CDR3, as DNA: TGCGCCAGCAGTCTGGAGAGGGCGGCCCGTAGCAATCAGCCCCAGCATTTT. The V gene is TRBV23-1, the J gene TRBJ1-5; D is uncertain. TRBV23-1 counts as an open reading frame of uncertain function. CDR3 length: 17 amino acids. Trimming removed 4 bases from V and 0 bases from J, with 16 bases in between.

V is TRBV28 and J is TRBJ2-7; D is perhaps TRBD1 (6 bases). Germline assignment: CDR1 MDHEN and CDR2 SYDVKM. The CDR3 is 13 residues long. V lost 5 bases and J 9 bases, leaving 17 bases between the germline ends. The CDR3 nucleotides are TGTGCCAGCAGTCCGGGCAGGGGAAAGGGGCAGTACGTC. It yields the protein CASSPGRGKGQYV.

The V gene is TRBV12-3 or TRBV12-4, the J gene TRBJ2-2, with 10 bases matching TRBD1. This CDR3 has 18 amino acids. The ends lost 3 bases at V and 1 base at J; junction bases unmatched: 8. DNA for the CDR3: TGTGCCAGCAGTTTGACAGGGGGCGAAGACCTGAACACCGGGGAGCTGTTTTTT. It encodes CASSLTGGEDLNTGELFF.